The rows below give T cell receptor beta chains drawn from one sample of a study of T cells in Graves' hyperthyroidism and ophthalmopathy. TCRdb used MiXCR to reprocess the multiplex PCR reads, holding one entry per CDR3 protein. In the table there are approximately 560,000 distinct CDR3 sequences, approximately 15% of which are singletons. The specimen was blood. These receptor sequences come from a woman aged 25 to 39 with Graves' hyperthyroidism. Each CDR3 is given with its conserved first and last residue. The D gene is left open where the match is weak. For some rows the clone size is stated as once, few or many, or as a class when expanded; others skip it.

TRBD2 | many | TRBJ2-1 | TRBV11-3 | CASGPTSGNEQFF | TGTGCCAGCGGGCCTACTAGCGGCAATGAGCAGTTCTTC
- | many | TRBJ2-2 | TRBV20-1 | CSASRSGNTGELFF | TGCAGTGCGTCTCGGAGCGGGAACACCGGGGAGCTGTTTTTT
- | - | TRBJ2-7 | TRBV9 | CASSVSPMGSPADEQYF | TGTGCCAGCAGCGTATCTCCAATGGGATCTCCGGCGGACGAGCAGTACTTC
TRBD2 | - | TRBJ2-1 | TRBV5-6 | CASSRRLAGYNEQFF | TGTGCCAGCAGCCGCCGACTAGCGGGGTACAATGAGCAGTTCTTC
TRBD2 | many | TRBJ2-7 | TRBV11-3 | CASSNSGGDYEQYF | TGTGCCAGCAGCAATAGCGGGGGAGACTACGAGCAGTACTTC
TRBD1 | few | TRBJ1-1 | TRBV5-1 | CASSLETGGMNTEAFF | TGCGCCAGCAGCCTTGAAACAGGGGGTATGAACACTGAAGCTTTCTTT
- | many | TRBJ1-1 | TRBV2 | CASRNDRSTEAFF | TGTGCCAGCAGGAATGACAGGAGCACTGAAGCTTTCTTT
- | - | TRBJ2-7 | TRBV27 | CASSLAGEGAGEQYF | TGTGCCAGCAGTTTAGCGGGAGAGGGGGCGGGTGAGCAGTACTTC
- | few | TRBJ2-1 | TRBV10-2 | CASSGLEGVGGTQFF | TGCGCCAGCAGCGGGCTAGAAGGTGTCGGGGGCACGCAGTTCTTC
- | few | TRBJ2-2 | TRBV29-1 | CSVEDPQGANTGELFF | TGCAGCGTTGAAGATCCGCAAGGGGCCAACACCGGGGAGCTGTTTTTT
- | - | TRBJ2-2 | TRBV5-4 | CASSSLRENTGELFF | TGTGCCAGCAGCTCGCTTCGGGAAAACACCGGGGAGCTGTTTTTT
- | many | TRBJ2-3 | TRBV20-1 | CSARPAGPSTNTQYF | TGCAGTGCTAGACCCGCCGGGCCTAGCACAAATACGCAGTATTTT
TRBD1 | many | TRBJ1-5 | TRBV20-1 | CSARAPGTGNQPQHF | TGCAGTGCTAGGGCGCCCGGGACAGGTAATCAGCCCCAGCATTTT
- | - | TRBJ1-2 | TRBV5-5 | CASSLAADGGYTF | TGTGCCAGCAGCTTGGCCGCGGACGGAGGCTACACCTTC
- | many | TRBJ2-7 | TRBV7-9 | CASSEDISRYEQYF | TGTGCCAGCAGCGAGGACATCTCAAGGTACGAGCAGTACTTC
TRBD1 | many | TRBJ2-7 | TRBV29-1 | CSVANRTGTGSSEQYF | TGCAGCGTTGCAAACCGTACCGGGACAGGGTCCTCCGAGCAGTACTTC
TRBD2 | many | TRBJ2-1 | TRBV28 | CASWSGGTYNEQFF | TGTGCCAGCTGGTCGGGAGGGACATACAATGAGCAGTTCTTC
- | - | TRBJ1-6 | TRBV5-4 | CASSLGQADSPLHF | TGTGCCAGCAGCTTGGGACAGGCAGATTCACCCCTCCACTTT
- | many | TRBJ2-1 | TRBV10-1 | CASSESTGIQFEQFF | TGCGCCAGCAGTGAGTCGACAGGTATCCAATTTGAGCAGTTCTTC
- | - | TRBJ1-1 | TRBV9 | CASSVDRGLTPGEAFF | TGTGCCAGCAGCGTAGATAGGGGCCTTACTCCCGGTGAAGCTTTCTTT
TRBD1 | many | TRBJ2-1 | TRBV7-9 | CASSSSGTAFDEQFF | TGTGCCAGCAGCTCCTCCGGGACAGCCTTCGATGAGCAGTTCTTC
TRBD2 | many | TRBJ2-7 | TRBV5-1 | CASSLDLAGGNYEQYF | TGCGCCAGCAGCTTGGACCTAGCGGGAGGGAACTACGAGCAGTACTTC
- | many | TRBJ2-7 | TRBV6-2/TRBV6-3 | CASSYSRGYSYEQYF | TGTGCCAGCAGTTACTCACGTGGTTACTCCTACGAGCAGTACTTC
TRBD1 | few | TRBJ2-1 | TRBV7-9 | CASTSSRGYYNEQFF | TGTGCCAGCACCTCGAGCAGGGGGTACTACAATGAGCAGTTCTTC
- | - | TRBJ2-1 | TRBV19 | CASSMGLLTYNEQFF | TGTGCCAGTAGTATGGGGTTGCTAACCTACAATGAGCAGTTCTTC
- | many | TRBJ1-1 | TRBV6-1 | CASSEEQRALNTEAFF | TGTGCCAGCAGTGAGGAACAGAGGGCCTTGAACACTGAAGCTTTCTTT
TRBD2 | few | TRBJ2-5 | TRBV3-1 | CASRWARSSGRTETQYF | TGTGCCAGCAGGTGGGCGAGGTCCAGCGGGAGGACAGAGACCCAGTACTTC
- | many | TRBJ2-2 | TRBV5-1 | CASSLTRKNTGELFF | TGCGCCAGCAGCTTGACCCGAAAGAACACCGGGGAGCTGTTTTTT
- | - | TRBJ1-5 | TRBV20-1 | CSASSNLGNQPQHF | TGCAGTGCTAGTAGCAACTTAGGCAATCAGCCCCAGCATTTT
TRBD1 | few | TRBJ1-5 | TRBV20-1 | CSAPPWDRYYSNQPQHF | TGCAGTGCGCCCCCCTGGGACAGGTATTATAGCAATCAGCCCCAGCATTTT
TRBD2 | once | TRBJ2-1 | TRBV20-1 | CSARDGTSANDEQFF | TGCAGTGCTAGAGACGGGACTAGCGCGAACGATGAGCAGTTCTTC
- | many | TRBJ1-4 | TRBV7-2 | CASSLRGGNEKLFF | TGTGCCAGCAGCTTAAGGGGGGGTAATGAAAAACTGTTTTTT
TRBD2 | - | TRBJ2-1 | TRBV20-1 | CSARDLGGAGVDEQFF | TGCAGTGCTAGAGATCTCGGAGGAGCGGGAGTGGATGAGCAGTTCTTC